This TCR beta chain is drawn from a study of blood T cell repertoires in COVID-19. The method was immunoSEQ multiplex PCR; TCRdb's version includes in-frame clones alone and lacks a portion of them. The table lists about 130,000 clones, approximately 89% of them singletons, with roughly 4.5% in the top ten. The CDR3 is made up of 15 amino acids. The germline V and J ends were trimmed by 4 bases and 6 bases, with 18 bases remaining between them. Germline-derived CDR1 and CDR2 are SGHDN and FVKESK. V usage is TRBV14 and J usage is TRBJ1-1; possibly TRBD1 for D (5 bases). Sequences were obtained from peripheral blood. The sequence was obtained from a human donor in a cohort sampled during active COVID-19. The CDR3 here is CASSPNGREGPEAFF. The CDR3 DNA reads as TGTGCCAGCAGCCCCAACGGCAGGGAGGGTCCTGAAGCTTTCTTT. Supplemented by reference TRBV14 and TRBJ1-1, the full variable domain reads EAGVTQFPSHSVIEKGQTVTLRCDPISGHDNLYWYRRVMGKEIKFLLHFVKESKQDESGMPNNRFLAERTGGTYSTLKVQPAELEDSGVYFCASSPNGREGPEAFFGQGTRLTVV.